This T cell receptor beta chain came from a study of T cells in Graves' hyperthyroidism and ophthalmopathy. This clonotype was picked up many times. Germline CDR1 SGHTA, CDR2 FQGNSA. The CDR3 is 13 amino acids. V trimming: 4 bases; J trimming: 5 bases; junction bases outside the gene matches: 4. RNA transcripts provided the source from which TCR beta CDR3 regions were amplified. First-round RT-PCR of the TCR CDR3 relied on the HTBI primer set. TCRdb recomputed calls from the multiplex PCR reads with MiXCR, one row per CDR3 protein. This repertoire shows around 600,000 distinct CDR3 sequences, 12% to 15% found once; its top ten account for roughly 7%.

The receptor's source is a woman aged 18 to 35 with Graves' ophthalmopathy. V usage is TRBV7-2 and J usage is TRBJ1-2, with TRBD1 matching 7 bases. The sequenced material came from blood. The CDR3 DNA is TGTGCCAGCAGCTACCAACAGGGGTATGGCTACACCTTC. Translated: CASSYQQGYGYTF. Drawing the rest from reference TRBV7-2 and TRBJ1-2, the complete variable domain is GAGVSQSPSNKVTEKGKDVELRCDPISGHTALYWYRQSLGQGLEFLIYFQGNSAPDKSGLPSDRFSAERTGGSVSTLTIQRTQQEDSAVYLCASSYQQGYGYTFGSGTRLTVV.